The 9 T cell receptor beta chains in this list originate from one sample, sequenced in a study of blood T cell repertoires in COVID-19. Profiling relied on immunoSEQ multiplex PCR, and the TCRdb table lists in-frame clones only, not all of them. The table shows over 90,000 clones, with about 92% occurring only once. Sequenced: peripheral blood. The receptors originated from a woman older than 75 in a cohort sampled during active COVID-19.

This chain connects TRBV19 to TRBJ2-7; D uncertain. V lost 5 bases to trimming and J lost 0 bases, with 8 bases between them. There are 13 residues in the CDR3. Germline V gives CDR1 LNHDA, CDR2 SQIVND (reference sequence). DNA for the CDR3: TGTGCCAGTAGTCAACAGACCTCCTACGAGCAGTACTTC. Protein sequence: CASSQQTSYEQYF.

This clone was observed at least ten times. V and J are TRBV3-1 (or the pseudogene TRBV3-2) and TRBJ2-7, with D tentatively TRBD2 (7 bases). The CDR3 spans 16 residues. Germline values: CDR1 LGHDT, CDR2 YNNKEL (reference sequence). V was shortened by 0 bases and J by 0 bases, with 12 bases between the two germline ends. CDR3 protein: CASSQELGGGSYEQYF. In nucleotides, the CDR3 is TGTGCCAGCAGCCAAGAGTTGGGAGGGGGCTCCTACGAGCAGTACTTC.

The chain recombines TRBV6-4 with TRBJ2-2; 8 bases match TRBD2. In germline, CDR1 is MRHNA, CDR2 SNTAGT. The J segment lost 5 bases and the V segment lost 0 bases, leaving 5 bases of the junction unmatched. The CDR3 loop spans 16 amino acids. CDR3 bases: TGTGCCAGCAGTGACTCGGGACTAGTAGGGACCGGGGAGCTGTTTTTT. Translated: CASSDSGLVGTGELFF.

V is TRBV9 and J is TRBJ2-1; 14 bases are a match to TRBD2. With V trimmed by 3 bases and J by 9 bases, 5 bases remained unmatched. This CDR3 is 15 amino acids long. Germline CDR1 reads SGDLS; CDR2 reads YYNGEE. The CDR3 is CASSGRLAGGTEQFF. For the CDR3, the DNA is TGTGCCAGCAGCGGACGACTAGCGGGAGGGACTGAGCAGTTCTTC.

The J gene is TRBJ1-4, the V gene TRBV3-1 (or the pseudogene TRBV3-2); TRBD1 might be the D (5 bases). The CDR3 is 12 residues long. Germline V gene data show CDR1 as LGHDT and CDR2 as YNNKEL (reference sequence). V lost 0 bases, J lost 17 bases, and 13 bases lay in between. The CDR3 DNA reads TGTGCCAGCAGCCAAGATTCGGGGGACTATTTTTTT. The encoded protein is CASSQDSGDYFF.

The DNA of the CDR3 is TGTGCCAGCAGCACTAGCGGAGGTTCCTACAATGAGCAGTTCTTC. Protein product: CASSTSGGSYNEQFF. The V and J genes are TRBV7-2 and TRBJ2-1; TRBD2 agrees at 8 bases. Germline lookup yields CDR1 SGHTA and CDR2 FQGNSA. The CDR3 has 15 residues. V shed 5 bases and J 1 base; nucleotides not matched to a gene: 4. The full variable domain, completed using reference TRBV7-2 and TRBJ2-1, is GAGVSQSPSNKVTEKGKDVELRCDPISGHTALYWYRQSLGQGLEFLIYFQGNSAPDKSGLPSDRFSAERTGGSVSTLTIQRTQQEDSAVYLCASSTSGGSYNEQFFGPGTRLTVL.

This clone was detected only a few times. The gene calls are TRBV2 and TRBJ1-2, with TRBD1 identical over 7 bases. From germline, CDR1 is SNHLY and CDR2 FYNNEI. J was trimmed by 4 bases and V by 7 bases; bases with no gene match: 9. The CDR3 runs 14 residues. Here the CDR3 DNA reads TGTGCCAGCATCAGACAGGGCGTAAGCTATGGCTACACCTTC. Its translation is CASIRQGVSYGYTF.

This clone was seen a single time. The chain joins TRBV7-2 to TRBJ1-1; D may be TRBD1 (5 bases). CDR3 length: 16 residues. CDR1 SGHTA and CDR2 FQGNSA come from the germline V gene. Trimming cost V 2 bases and J 1 base, with 14 bases left between them. CDR3 DNA: TGTGCCAGCAGCTTAAGGGGAGGCCAAACGAACACTGAAGCTTTCTTT. Residues: CASSLRGGQTNTEAFF.

This chain joins TRBV19 and TRBJ1-3; TRBD1 is a possible D gene (6 bases). Per germline, CDR1 LNHDA and CDR2 SQIVND (reference sequence). Trimming stripped 7 bases from V and 0 bases from J, with 13 bases between. CDR3 length equals 15 residues. The CDR3 sequence: CASTRQALSGNTIYF. Here the CDR3 DNA reads TGTGCCAGTACCAGACAGGCGCTCTCTGGAAACACCATATATTTT. The whole variable domain, remainder taken from reference TRBV19 and TRBJ1-3, is DGGITQSPKYLFRKEGQNVTLSCEQNLNHDAMYWYRQDPGQGLRLIYYSQIVNDFQKGDIAEGYSVSREKKESFPLTVTSAQKNPTAFYLCASTRQALSGNTIYFGEGSWLTVV.